This TCR beta chain was identified during a study of metastatic and nonmetastatic thyroid tumors. Looking at the study overall: Both malignant and benign thyroid patients supplied peripheral blood and tumor or nodule tissue samples, across which the repertoires of these patients were then compared. Findings and limits, study-wide: As reported, TCR beta diversity in blood and tumor was significantly higher in malignant thyroid tumors than in benign nodules.

Germline CDR1 reads MDHEN; CDR2 reads SYDVKM. This CDR3 is 13 amino acids long. V shed 4 bases and J shed 4 bases, with 10 bases lying between them. Thyroid surgery took place with no prior treatment in any patient. In the study's own analysis: A distant-metastasis classifier for papillary thyroid cancer was built using CDR3 differences across clinicopathological groups. TCRdb re-called the PCR reads with MiXCR. Here the V and J calls rest on TCRdb's processing, not on the authors' analysis. In the table there are 5,000 or so clones, 34% of which are singletons. This clone was detected many times. Its specificity is unknown.

V usage is TRBV28 and J usage is TRBJ1-1; D perhaps matches TRBD1 (5 bases). The sample consisted of adjacent normal tissue. This receptor was taken from a male donor with papillary thyroid cancer or a benign thyroid nodule (not recorded which). Some clones in this sample may be carry-over from other donors' samples. The DNA for the CDR3 is TGTGCCAGCAGTTCCCCACAGGTCACTGAAGCTTTCTTT. This gives the protein CASSSPQVTEAFF. Full variable domain (missing parts from reference TRBV28 and TRBJ1-1): DVKVTQSSRYLVKRTGEKVFLECVQDMDHENMFWYRQDPGLGLRLIYFSYDVKMKEKGDIPEGYSVSREKKERFSLILESASTNQTSMYLCASSSPQVTEAFFGQGTRLTVV.